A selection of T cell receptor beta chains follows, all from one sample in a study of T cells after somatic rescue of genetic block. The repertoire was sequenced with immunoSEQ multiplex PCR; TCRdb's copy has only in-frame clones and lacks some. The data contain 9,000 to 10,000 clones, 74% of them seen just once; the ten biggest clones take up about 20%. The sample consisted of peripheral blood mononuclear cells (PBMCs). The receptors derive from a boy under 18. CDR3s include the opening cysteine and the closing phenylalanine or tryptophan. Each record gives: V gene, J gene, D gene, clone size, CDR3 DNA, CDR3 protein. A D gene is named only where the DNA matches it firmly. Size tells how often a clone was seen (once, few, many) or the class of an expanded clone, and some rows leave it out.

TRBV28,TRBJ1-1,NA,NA,TGTGCCAGCAGTTTATGGGGCAGTGGAGGCCCTGAAGCTTTCTTT,CASSLWGSGGPEAFF
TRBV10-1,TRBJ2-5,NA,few,TGCGCCGGAAAAGAGACCCAGTACTTC,CAGKETQYF
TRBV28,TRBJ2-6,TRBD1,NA,TGTGCCAGCGGGACAGGCCACTCTGGGGCCAACGTCCTGACTTTC,CASGTGHSGANVLTF
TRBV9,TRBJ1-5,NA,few,TGTGCCAGCAGCGGAGGGGGTGCGGTTCAGCCCCAGCATTTT,CASSGGGAVQPQHF
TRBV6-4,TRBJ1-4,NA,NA,TGTGCCAGCAGTGACTCGAGTGAAAAACTGTTTTTT,CASSDSSEKLFF
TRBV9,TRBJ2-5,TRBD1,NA,TGTGCCAGCAGCGCAACAGGGGAAGAGACCCAGTACTTC,CASSATGEETQYF
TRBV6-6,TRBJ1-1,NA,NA,TGTGCCAGCAGTGGGGCGGGGTTTCCACCAAACACTGAAGCTTTCTTT,CASSGAGFPPNTEAFF
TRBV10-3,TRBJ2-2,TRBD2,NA,TGTGCCATGACTAGCGGGGGGGCCGGGAAGCTGTTTTTT,CAMTSGGAGKLFF
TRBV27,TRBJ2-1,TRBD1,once,TGTGCCAGCAGGTTGGGACAGCCCGATGAGCAGTTCTTC,CASRLGQPDEQFF
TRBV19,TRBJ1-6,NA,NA,TGTGCCAGTAGTATAGACAGGGGCAATTCACCCCTCCACTTT,CASSIDRGNSPLHF
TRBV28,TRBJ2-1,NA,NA,TGTGCCAGCAGGACAGGGACTACCTACAATGAGCAGTTCTTC,CASRTGTTYNEQFF
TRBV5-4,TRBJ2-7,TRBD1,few,TGTGCCAGCAGCTTTCCCGGGACAGTAGGCCACGAGCAGTACTTC,CASSFPGTVGHEQYF
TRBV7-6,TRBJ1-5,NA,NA,TGTGCCAGCAGCTTAGAAAGGACAAGGGGCAATCAGCCCCAGCATTTT,CASSLERTRGNQPQHF
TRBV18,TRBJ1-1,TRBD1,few,TGTGCCAGCTCACTCCGGGACAGGGTGAACACTGAAGCTTTCTTT,CASSLRDRVNTEAFF
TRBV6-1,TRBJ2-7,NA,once,TGTGCCACCGAGCGGGCGAGCTCCTACGAGCAGTACTTC,CATERASSYEQYF
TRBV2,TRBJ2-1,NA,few,TGTGCCAGCAGTGACGTACTGCAGTTCTTC,CASSDVLQFF
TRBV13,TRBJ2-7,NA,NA,TGTGCCAGCAGATCCACAGGGTACGAGCAGTACTTC,CASRSTGYEQYF
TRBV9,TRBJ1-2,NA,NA,TGTGCCAGCAGCGTAGAAGGACAGATTGCCTTC,CASSVEGQIAF
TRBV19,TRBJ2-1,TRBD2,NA,TGTGCCAGTAGTATAAAATCTAGCGGGAGGGCACGGGAGCAGTTCTTC,CASSIKSSGRAREQFF
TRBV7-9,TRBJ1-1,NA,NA,TGTGCCAGCAGCCGGGACACCCTTGGGAACACTGAAGCTTTCTTT,CASSRDTLGNTEAFF
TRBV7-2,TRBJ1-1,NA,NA,TGTGCCAGCAGCCCAACGACAGTTCTGAACACTGAAGCTTTCTTT,CASSPTTVLNTEAFF
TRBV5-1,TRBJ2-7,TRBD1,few,TGCGCCAGCAGCGCTCGCTCCGGGACAGGGGCTTACGAGCAGTACTTC,CASSARSGTGAYEQYF
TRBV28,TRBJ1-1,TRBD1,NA,TGTGCCAGCAGTTTATGGGGACAGGGGGACACTGAAGCTTTCTTT,CASSLWGQGDTEAFF
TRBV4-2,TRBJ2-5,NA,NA,TGTGCCAGCAGCCAAGATAGGGGGGGGCCCCAAGAGACCCAGTACTTC,CASSQDRGGPQETQYF
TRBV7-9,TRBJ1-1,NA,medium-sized,TGTGCCAGCAGCTTCCTCCGGGGCCCTGGAGGCACTGAAGCTTTCTTT,CASSFLRGPGGTEAFF
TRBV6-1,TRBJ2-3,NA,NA,TGTGCCAGCAGTGCACGACAGGCTAGCACAGATACGCAGTATTTT,CASSARQASTDTQYF